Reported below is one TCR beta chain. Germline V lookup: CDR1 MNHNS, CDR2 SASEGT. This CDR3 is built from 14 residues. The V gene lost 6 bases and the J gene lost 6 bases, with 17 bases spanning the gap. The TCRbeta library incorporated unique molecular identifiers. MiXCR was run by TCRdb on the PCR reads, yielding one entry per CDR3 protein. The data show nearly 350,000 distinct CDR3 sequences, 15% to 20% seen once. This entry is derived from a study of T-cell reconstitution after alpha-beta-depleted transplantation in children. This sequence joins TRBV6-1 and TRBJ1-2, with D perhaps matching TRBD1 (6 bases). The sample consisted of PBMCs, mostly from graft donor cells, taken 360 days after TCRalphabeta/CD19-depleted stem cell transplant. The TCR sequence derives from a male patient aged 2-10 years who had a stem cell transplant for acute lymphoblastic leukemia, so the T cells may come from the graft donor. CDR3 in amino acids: CASSPFTGADGYTF. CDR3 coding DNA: TGTGCCAGCAGCCCCTTCACGGGGGCGGATGGCTACACCTTC.